This T cell receptor beta chain was sequenced for a study of tumor and adjacent non-tumor tissue in lung cancer. Overall study: There were some 12 adenocarcinoma, a couple of squamous cell carcinoma and 1 small cell lung cancer cases. On average, productive TCRbeta reads reached about 4.4 million per sample. Study findings and constraints: Tumor repertoires had a smaller top 100 clone share than normal lung.

This sample's RNA came from whole unsorted tissue. Three rounds of nested PCR, following a modified ARM-PCR protocol, produced the TCRbeta library. TCRdb called the multiplex PCR reads again in MiXCR, with one record for every CDR3 protein. Of approximately 75,000 distinct CDR3 sequences detected, about three quarters appear once; the ten largest clones hold approximately 12%. On this clonotype: Antigen: not known.

CDR3 size: 15 residues. The germline V gene encodes CDR1 SGHAT and CDR2 FQNNGV. Trimming removed 7 bases at V and 4 bases at J, with 17 bases between. The receptor's source is a woman aged 45-65 years with non-small cell lung cancer. The rearrangement joins TRBV11-2 to TRBJ1-5; the D is unclear. Sequencing used lung tumor tissue. The CDR3 nucleotides read TGTGCCAGCATCTTTGATAGATTGAGTAATCAGCCCCAGCATTTT. This translates into CASIFDRLSNQPQHF.